This T cell receptor beta chain appears in the sequencing data of a study of T-cell memory formation after mild COVID-19. TCR alpha and TCR beta cDNA libraries with sample barcodes and UMIs came from 5'RACE using constant-segment primers. TCRdb re-derived calls from the 5' RACE reads in MiXCR, one entry per CDR3 protein. The sample includes roughly 300,000 distinct CDR3 sequences, around 15% of them seen just once. The CDR3 contains 18 residues. V gave up 5 bases and J gave up 3 bases; unmatched junction bases: 15. CDR1 and CDR2 from the germline V gene are MNHEY and SMNVEV (reference sequence). The clonotype was recovered from a man between 18 and 35 years old who had mild COVID-19 (a few samples of this study predate the infection). Cell type and time point are not known. Sequencing used PBMCs or a T cell subset sorted from them (not recorded which). This chain connects TRBV27 to TRBJ2-5; the match to TRBD2 covers 10 bases. CDR3 sequence reads: CASSGRGLAVFDKETQYF. The DNA of the CDR3 is TGTGCCAGCAGTGGTCGAGGACTAGCGGTTTTTGATAAAGAGACCCAGTACTTC.